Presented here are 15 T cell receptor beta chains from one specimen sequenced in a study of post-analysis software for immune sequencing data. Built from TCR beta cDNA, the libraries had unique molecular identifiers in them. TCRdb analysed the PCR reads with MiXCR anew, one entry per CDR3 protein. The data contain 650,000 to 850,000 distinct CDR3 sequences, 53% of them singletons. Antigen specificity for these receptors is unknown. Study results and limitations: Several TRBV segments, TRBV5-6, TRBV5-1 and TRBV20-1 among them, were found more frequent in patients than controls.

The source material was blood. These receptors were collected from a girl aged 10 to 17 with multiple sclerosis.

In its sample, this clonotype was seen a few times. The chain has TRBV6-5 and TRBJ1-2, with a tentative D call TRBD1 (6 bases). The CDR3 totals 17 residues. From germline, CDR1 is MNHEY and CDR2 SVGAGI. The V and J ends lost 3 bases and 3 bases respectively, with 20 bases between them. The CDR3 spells CASSYGGLSTGYYGYTF. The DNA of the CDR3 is TGTGCCAGCAGTTATGGGGGTCTTTCTACAGGGTACTATGGCTACACCTTC.

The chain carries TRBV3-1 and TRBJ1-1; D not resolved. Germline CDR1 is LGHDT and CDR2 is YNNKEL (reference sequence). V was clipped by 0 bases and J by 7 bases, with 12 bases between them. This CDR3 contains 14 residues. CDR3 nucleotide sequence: TGTGCCAGCAGCCAAGAAATCTCCTCAAATGAAGCTTTCTTT. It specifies CASSQEISSNEAFF.

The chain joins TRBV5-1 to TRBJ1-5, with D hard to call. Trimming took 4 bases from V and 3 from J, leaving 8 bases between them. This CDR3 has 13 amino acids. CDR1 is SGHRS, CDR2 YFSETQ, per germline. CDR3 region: CASSPTSNQPQHF. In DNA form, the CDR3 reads TGCGCCAGCAGCCCGACATCCAATCAGCCCCAGCATTTT.

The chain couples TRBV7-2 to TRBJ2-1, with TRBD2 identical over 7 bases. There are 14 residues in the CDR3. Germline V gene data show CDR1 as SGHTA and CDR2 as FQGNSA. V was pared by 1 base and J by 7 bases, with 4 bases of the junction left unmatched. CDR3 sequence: CASSLGTRGNEQFF. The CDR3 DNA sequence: TGTGCCAGCAGCTTAGGGACTAGAGGTAATGAGCAGTTCTTC. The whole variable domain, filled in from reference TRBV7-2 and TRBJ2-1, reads GAGVSQSPSNKVTEKGKDVELRCDPISGHTALYWYRQSLGQGLEFLIYFQGNSAPDKSGLPSDRFSAERTGGSVSTLTIQRTQQEDSAVYLCASSLGTRGNEQFFGPGTRLTVL.

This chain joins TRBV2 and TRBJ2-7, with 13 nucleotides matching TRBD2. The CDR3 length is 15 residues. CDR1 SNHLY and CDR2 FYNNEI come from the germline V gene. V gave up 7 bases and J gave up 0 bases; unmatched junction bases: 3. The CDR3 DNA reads TGTGCCAGCACGACTAGCGGGGGGAGCTCCTACGAGCAGTACTTC. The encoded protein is CASTTSGGSSYEQYF.

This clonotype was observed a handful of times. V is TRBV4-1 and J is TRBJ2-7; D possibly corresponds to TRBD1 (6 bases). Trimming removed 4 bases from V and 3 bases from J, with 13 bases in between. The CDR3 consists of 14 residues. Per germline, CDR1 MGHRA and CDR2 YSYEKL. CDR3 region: CASSPYDRIYEQYF. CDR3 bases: TGCGCCAGCAGCCCCTATGACAGGATCTACGAGCAGTACTTC.

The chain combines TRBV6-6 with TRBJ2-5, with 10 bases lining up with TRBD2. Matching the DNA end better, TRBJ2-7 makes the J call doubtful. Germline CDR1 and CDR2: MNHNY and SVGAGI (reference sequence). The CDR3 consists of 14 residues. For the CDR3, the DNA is TGTGCCAGCAATCCAGCGGGAGGGGCCGGCGAGCAGTACTTC. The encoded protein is CASNPAGGAGEQYF.

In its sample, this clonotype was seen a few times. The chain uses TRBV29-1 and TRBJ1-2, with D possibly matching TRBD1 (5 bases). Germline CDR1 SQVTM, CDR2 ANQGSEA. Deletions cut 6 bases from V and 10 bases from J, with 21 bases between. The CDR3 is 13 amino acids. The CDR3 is CSVREGSGYDYTF. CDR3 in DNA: TGCAGCGTCCGGGAGGGTTCAGGGTACGACTACACCTTC.

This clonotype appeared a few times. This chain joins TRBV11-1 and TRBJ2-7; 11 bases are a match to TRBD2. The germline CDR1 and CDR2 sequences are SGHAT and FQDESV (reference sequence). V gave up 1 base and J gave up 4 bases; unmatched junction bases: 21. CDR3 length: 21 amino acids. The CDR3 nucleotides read TGTGCCAGCAGCTTAGTCCCGTGGACAGGGTTAACTAGCGGGAGACGGTACGAGCAGTACTTC. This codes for CASSLVPWTGLTSGRRYEQYF.

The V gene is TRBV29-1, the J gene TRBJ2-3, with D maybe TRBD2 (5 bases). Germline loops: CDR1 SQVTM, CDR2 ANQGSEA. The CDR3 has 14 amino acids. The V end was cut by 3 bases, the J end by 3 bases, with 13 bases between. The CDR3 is CSVDGVGGTDTQYF. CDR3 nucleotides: TGCAGCGTTGACGGTGTAGGAGGAACAGATACGCAGTATTTT.

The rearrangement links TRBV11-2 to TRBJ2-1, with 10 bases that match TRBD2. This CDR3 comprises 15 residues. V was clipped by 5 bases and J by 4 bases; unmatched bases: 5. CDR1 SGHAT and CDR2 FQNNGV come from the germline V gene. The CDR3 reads CASSTRLAGYNEQFF. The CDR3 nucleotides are TGTGCCAGCAGCACCCGACTAGCGGGTTACAATGAGCAGTTCTTC. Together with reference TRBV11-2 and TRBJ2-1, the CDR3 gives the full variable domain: EAGVAQSPRYKIIEKRQSVAFWCNPISGHATLYWYQQILGQGPKLLIQFQNNGVVDDSQLPKDRFSAERLKGVDSTLKIQPAKLEDSAVYLCASSTRLAGYNEQFFGPGTRLTVL.

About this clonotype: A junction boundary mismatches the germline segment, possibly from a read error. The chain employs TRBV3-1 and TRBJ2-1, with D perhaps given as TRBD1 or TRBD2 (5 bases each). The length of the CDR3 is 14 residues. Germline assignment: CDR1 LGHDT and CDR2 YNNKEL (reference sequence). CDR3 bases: TGTGCCAGCAGCCACGAGGGGCTATACAACGAGCAGTTCTTC. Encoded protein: CASSHEGLYNEQFF.

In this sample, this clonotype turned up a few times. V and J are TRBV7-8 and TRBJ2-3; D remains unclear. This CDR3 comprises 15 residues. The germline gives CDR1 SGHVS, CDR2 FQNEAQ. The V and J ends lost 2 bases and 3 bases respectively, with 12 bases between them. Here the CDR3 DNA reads TGTGCCAGCAGCTTACGTCTCCAAAGAACAGATACGCAGTATTTT. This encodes CASSLRLQRTDTQYF.

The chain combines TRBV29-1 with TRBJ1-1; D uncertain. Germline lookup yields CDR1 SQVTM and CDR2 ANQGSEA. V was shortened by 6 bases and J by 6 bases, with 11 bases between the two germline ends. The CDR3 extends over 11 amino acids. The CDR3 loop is CSVNPISEAFF. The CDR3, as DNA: TGCAGCGTCAACCCCATCTCTGAAGCTTTCTTT.

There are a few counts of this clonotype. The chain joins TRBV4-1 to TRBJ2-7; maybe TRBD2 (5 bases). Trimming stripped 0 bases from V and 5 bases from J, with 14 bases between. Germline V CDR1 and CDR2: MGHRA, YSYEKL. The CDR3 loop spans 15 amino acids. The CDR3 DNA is TGCGCCAGCAGCCAAGAAAGGACGGAGGCCCACGAGCAGTACTTC. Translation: CASSQERTEAHEQYF.